This T cell receptor beta chain was sequenced in a study of T cell changes during pregnancy in multiple sclerosis. Generated by immunoSEQ multiplex PCR, the TCRdb table keeps only in-frame clones and is missing some. The sample holds 120,000 or so clones; roughly 92% are singletons and the top ten take 6.2%. V was trimmed by 3 bases and J by 9 bases, leaving 18 bases between them. Germline loops: CDR1 SNHLY, CDR2 FYNNEI. The CDR3 loop spans 14 amino acids. The genes are TRBV2 and TRBJ2-7; D might be TRBD1 (5 bases). Material: peripheral blood, obtained before pregnancy. This receptor was obtained from a female donor with multiple sclerosis, enrolled in a pregnancy study. CDR3 in amino acids: CASSEKGPTEWQYF. For the CDR3, the DNA is TGTGCCAGCAGTGAGAAGGGGCCCACCGAGTGGCAGTACTTC.